This is a list of T cell receptor beta chains from one sample in a study of blood T cell repertoires in COVID-19. Data came from immunoSEQ multiplex PCR; TCRdb stores just in-frame clones and leaves some out. The repertoire includes 150,000 or so clones, around 89% of them detected once, and under 3% sits in the top ten. The sample comprised peripheral blood. The source is a man aged 55 to 69 with active or convalescent COVID-19. Each CDR3 is given with its conserved first and last residue.

TRBJ1-4 TRBV2 CASRRPGQLNEKLFF
TRBJ1-1 TRBV19 CASRYRDTEAFF
TRBJ2-7 TRBV18 CASSPVDITGTSSTYEQYF
TRBJ1-3 TRBV6-6 CASSSRDSSSGNTIYF
TRBJ1-1 TRBV19 CASIPQGHTEAFF
TRBJ1-2 TRBV15 CATSRDWGLGSGYTF
TRBJ1-4 TRBV27 CASSLSPGTNEKLFF
TRBJ2-7 TRBV7-6 CASSLEAGNSYEQYF
TRBJ1-2 TRBV28 CASSSFGYTF
TRBJ2-7 TRBV5-1 CASSFNTGVGGEQYF
TRBJ1-1 TRBV28 CASGLLTGTTEAFF
TRBJ1-5 TRBV2 CASSTGQANQPQHF
TRBJ2-2 TRBV7-6 CASSLGSSAGTNTGELFF
TRBJ1-1 TRBV29-1 CSGATGYLTEAFF
TRBJ2-2 TRBV7-9 CASSFAGTNTGELFF
TRBJ1-6 TRBV5-5 CASSPREGASYNSPLHF
TRBJ2-1 TRBV4-3 CASSRERGYDEQFF
TRBJ2-7 TRBV4-3 CASSLLAGEGSYEQYF
TRBJ2-3 TRBV27 CASSFAPLRTSFDTQYF
TRBJ1-3 TRBV4-3 CASSQGDSGNTIYF
TRBJ2-4 TRBV6-2/TRBV6-3 CASSQQGANIQYF
TRBJ2-7 TRBV7-2 CASSSASDYEQYF